This entry describes one TCR beta chain. The antigen is undetermined. Unrecorded immune exposures were likely, despite nominal health at sampling. The PCR had 60 Vbeta and 13 Jbeta primers. Measured with immunoSEQ multiplex PCR; TCRdb has only the in-frame clones, and not every one. The sample has 70,000 to 95,000 clones, approximately 56% seen once. These data come from a study of cytomegalovirus exposure and HLA in healthy donors. Turning to the study itself: An analysis done earlier identified about 120 million unique TCR beta sequences from about 179 million T cells.

Broader study findings: Later analysis identified a missense DCLRE1C variant that was linked to TCR beta V- and J-gene trimming. Equally common other TCR beta chains were less clonally expanded than HLA-associated ones, a later analysis found.

The germline V gene encodes CDR1 SQVTM and CDR2 ANQGSEA. Trimming took 6 bases from V and 1 from J; bases not matched to a gene: 4. The CDR3 length is 13 residues. Sequenced material: PBMCs. The receptor's source is a woman between 25 and 40 years old in good health and CMV-seropositive. The rearrangement uses TRBV29-1 and TRBJ1-1; 8 bases are shared with TRBD1. The CDR3 nucleotides are TGCAGCGTAACAGGGGGGAAGAACACTGAAGCTTTCTTT. Protein product: CSVTGGKNTEAFF.